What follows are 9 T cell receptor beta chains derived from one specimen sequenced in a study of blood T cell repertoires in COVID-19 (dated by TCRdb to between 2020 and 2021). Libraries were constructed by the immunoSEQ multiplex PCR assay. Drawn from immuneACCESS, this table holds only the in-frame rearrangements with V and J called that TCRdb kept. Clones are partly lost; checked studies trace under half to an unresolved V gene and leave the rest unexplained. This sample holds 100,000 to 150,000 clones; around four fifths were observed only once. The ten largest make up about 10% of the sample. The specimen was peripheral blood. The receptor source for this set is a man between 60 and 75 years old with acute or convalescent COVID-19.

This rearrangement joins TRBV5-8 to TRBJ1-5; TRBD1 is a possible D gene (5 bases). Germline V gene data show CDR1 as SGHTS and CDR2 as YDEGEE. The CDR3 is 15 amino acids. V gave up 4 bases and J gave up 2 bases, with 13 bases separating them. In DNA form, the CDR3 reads TGTGCCAGCAGCAGGGGTCTAGTCGGCAATCAGCCCCAGCATTTT. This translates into CASSRGLVGNQPQHF.

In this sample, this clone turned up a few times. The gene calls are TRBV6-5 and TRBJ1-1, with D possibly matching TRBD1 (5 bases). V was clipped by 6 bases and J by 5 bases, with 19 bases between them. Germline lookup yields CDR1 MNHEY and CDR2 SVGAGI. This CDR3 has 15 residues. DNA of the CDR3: TGTGCCAGCAGACCCGCAGGGAGGATGAGGACTGAAGCTTTCTTT. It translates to CASRPAGRMRTEAFF.

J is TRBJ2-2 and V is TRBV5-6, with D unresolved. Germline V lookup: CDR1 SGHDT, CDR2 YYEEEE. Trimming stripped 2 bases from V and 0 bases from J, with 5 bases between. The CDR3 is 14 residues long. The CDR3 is CASSFTPNTGELFF. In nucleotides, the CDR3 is TGTGCCAGCAGCTTTACACCGAACACCGGGGAGCTGTTTTTT.

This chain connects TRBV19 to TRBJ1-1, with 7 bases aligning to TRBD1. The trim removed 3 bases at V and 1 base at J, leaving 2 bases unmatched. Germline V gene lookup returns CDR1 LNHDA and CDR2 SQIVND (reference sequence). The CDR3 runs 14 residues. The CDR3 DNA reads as TGTGCCAGTAGTATGACAGGGCCGAACACTGAAGCTTTCTTT. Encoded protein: CASSMTGPNTEAFF. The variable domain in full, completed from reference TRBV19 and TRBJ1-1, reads DGGITQSPKYLFRKEGQNVTLSCEQNLNHDAMYWYRQDPGQGLRLIYYSQIVNDFQKGDIAEGYSVSREKKESFPLTVTSAQKNPTAFYLCASSMTGPNTEAFFGQGTRLTVV.

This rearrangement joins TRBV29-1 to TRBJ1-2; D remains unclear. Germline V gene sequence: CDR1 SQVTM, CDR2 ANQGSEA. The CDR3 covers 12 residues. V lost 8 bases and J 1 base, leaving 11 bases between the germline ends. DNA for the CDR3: TGCAGCTCCCGGGGTTTTAACTATGGCTACACCTTC. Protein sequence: CSSRGFNYGYTF.

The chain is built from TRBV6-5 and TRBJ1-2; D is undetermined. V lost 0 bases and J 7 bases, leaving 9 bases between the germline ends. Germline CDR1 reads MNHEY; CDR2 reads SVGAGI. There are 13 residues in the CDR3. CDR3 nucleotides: TGTGCCAGCAGTTACTCCGAGGGATCTGGCTACACCTTC. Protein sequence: CASSYSEGSGYTF.

The CDR3 DNA reads as TGTGCCTCCGGGGCTGGACAGGGAATAAACGAGCAGTACTTC. Translating it yields CASGAGQGINEQYF. The J gene is TRBJ2-7, the V gene TRBV10-3; 8 bases match TRBD1. CDR3 length equals 14 residues. Germline CDR1 is ENHRY and CDR2 is SYGVKD. V trimming: 11 bases; J trimming: 5 bases; junction bases outside the gene matches: 14.

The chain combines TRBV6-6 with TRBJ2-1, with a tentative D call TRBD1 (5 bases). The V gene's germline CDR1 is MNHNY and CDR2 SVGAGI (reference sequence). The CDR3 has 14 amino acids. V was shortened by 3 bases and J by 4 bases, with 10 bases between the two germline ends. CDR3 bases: TGTGCCAGCAGTTATTCCAGGGTTTACAATGAGCAGTTCTTC. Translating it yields CASSYSRVYNEQFF.

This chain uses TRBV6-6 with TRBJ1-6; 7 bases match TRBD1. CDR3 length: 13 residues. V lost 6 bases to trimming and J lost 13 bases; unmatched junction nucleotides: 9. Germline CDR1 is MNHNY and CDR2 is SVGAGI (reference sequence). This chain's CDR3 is CASRTPDRDPLHF. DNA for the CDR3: TGTGCCAGCAGAACACCCGACAGGGATCCCCTCCACTTT.